This T cell receptor beta chain was identified in a study of blood T cell repertoires in COVID-19 (dated by TCRdb to 2020 to 2021). For context, the study as a whole: Samples covering the acute and convalescent phases of COVID-19 were provided by collaborators in the United States, Italy and Spain. Samples came from the ongoing ImmuneRACE study (first 160 participants) plus 1,254 subjects from 6 global collaborators. The repertoires were released in a freely available public database intended as a resource for research on the immune response to SARS-CoV-2. The prospective study material was composed of cDNA or gDNA derived from T cells, B-cell-depleted T cells, or PBMCs. HLA class I and class II types, where available, came from metadata supplied by the sample provider rather than from assay-based typing. Deeply sampled blood TCRbeta repertoires from subjects exposed to, actively infected with, or recovered from COVID-19 were included in the dataset. A de-identified subject ID, COVID-19 status, age in years and sex were almost always included in the sample metadata. Results and caveats for the whole study, not just this receptor: The amount of clinical and demographic metadata varied by source and participant and was provided uncurated.

The immunoSEQ Assay, a bias-controlled multiplex PCR, was used to amplify TCRbeta CDR3 regions from genomic DNA. The published analysis was carried out like this. The number of nucleated cells in each sample was estimated by amplification of reference gene primers within the assay. Sequence reads were collapsed and filtered to measure the absolute abundance of every unique TCRbeta CDR3 rearrangement. For each sample, productive Simpson clonality was calculated as the square root of Simpson's diversity index across productive rearrangements. TCRdb limited this immuneACCESS table to in-frame rearrangements with V and J called. A share of clones is missing; checked studies link under half to unresolved V genes, and the rest is unexplained. V, J and clone size were drawn from that table, and D and trimming were deduced from the DNA. This sample has 200,000 to 250,000 clones in its table, and 88% of those were observed once. About 4% of the sample goes to the ten largest clones.

For this clone: Its cognate antigen has yet to be identified. The record has no base qualities; no much larger clone is one base away.

In the prospective study, participants were roughly 18 to 90 years old, resided in around 25 geographic areas of the United States, and were enrolled through a virtual design. In the prospective study, participants were assigned to cohorts based on the clinical history participants reported in a screening survey and a study questionnaire. Exposed participants were defined as having been in contact with someone with a PCR-confirmed or clinician-diagnosed COVID-19 case within 2 weeks of study entry. In the prospective study, whole blood, serum and a nasopharyngeal or oropharyngeal swab were collected from each participant by mobile phlebotomists. Over an approximately 2-month period, participants in the prospective study had the option of providing additional blood draws and questionnaires. Prospective study blood samples were shipped either frozen or at room temperature before DNA extraction. The clonotype comes from a woman aged 30 to 39 who had been exposed to COVID-19. Sequencing was done on a sample of PBMCs or T cells enriched from blood (not recorded which).

The DNA is TGTGCCAGCAGCTTAGGGACTAGCGGGTTGAGCAAGTACTTC. Its protein product is CASSLGTSGLSKYF. Here the chain combines TRBV7-9 and TRBJ2-7, with TRBD2 identical over 11 junction bases. Per the germline V gene (reference sequence), SEHNR is the CDR1 and FQNEAQ is the CDR2. The CDR3 holds 14 amino acids from the cysteine to the phenylalanine. Kept here is only the CDR3 DNA, which spans 42 bases and is read in frame from base 1. V loses 1 base at its end and J loses 11 bases; junction bases beyond the gene matches: 7.